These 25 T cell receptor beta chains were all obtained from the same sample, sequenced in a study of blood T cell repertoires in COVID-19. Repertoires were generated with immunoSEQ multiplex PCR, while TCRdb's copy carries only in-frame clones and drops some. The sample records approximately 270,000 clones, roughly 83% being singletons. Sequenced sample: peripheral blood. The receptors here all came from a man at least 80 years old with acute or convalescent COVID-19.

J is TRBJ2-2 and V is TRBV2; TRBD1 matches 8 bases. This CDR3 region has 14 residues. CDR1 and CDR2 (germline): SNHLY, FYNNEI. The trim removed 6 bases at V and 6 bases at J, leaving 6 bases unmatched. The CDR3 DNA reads TGTGCCAGCAGGTCAGGGGGCCAGGCCGGGGAGCTGTTTTTT. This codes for CASRSGGQAGELFF.

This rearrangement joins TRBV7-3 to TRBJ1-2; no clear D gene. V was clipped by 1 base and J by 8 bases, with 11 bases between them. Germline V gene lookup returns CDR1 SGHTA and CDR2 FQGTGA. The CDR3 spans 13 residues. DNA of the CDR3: TGTGCCAGCAGCTTAAGTAAGAGGGAAGGCTACACCTTC. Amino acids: CASSLSKREGYTF.

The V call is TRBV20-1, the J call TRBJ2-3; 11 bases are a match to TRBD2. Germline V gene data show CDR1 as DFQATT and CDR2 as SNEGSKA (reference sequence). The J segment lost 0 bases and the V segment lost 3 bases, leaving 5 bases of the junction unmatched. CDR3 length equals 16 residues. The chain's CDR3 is CSASGLAGRSTDTQYF. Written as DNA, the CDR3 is TGCAGTGCTAGTGGACTAGCGGGCCGTAGCACAGATACGCAGTATTTT.

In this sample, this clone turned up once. CDR3 coding DNA: TGTGCCAGCAGTTCAGAGGGCGGTAACTATGGCTACACCTTC. Its protein is CASSSEGGNYGYTF. The V gene is TRBV11-2, the J gene TRBJ1-2, with D unresolved. Germline CDR1 is SGHAT and CDR2 is FQNNGV. CDR3 length: 14 residues. V dropped 6 bases and J dropped 1 base, with 12 bases sitting between them.

The CDR3 DNA is TGTGCCAGCAACCGGAGGGTAGCGGGAGGGCCCTACAATGAGCAGTTCTTC. The encoded protein is CASNRRVAGGPYNEQFF. The chain links TRBV12-1 to TRBJ2-1; the table's D gene call, TRBD2, was not cross checked with the DNA. TRBV12-1 is a listed pseudogene. This CDR3 has 17 amino acids.

The CDR3 DNA reads as TGCAGCGTTGGACCTTCCGGGACTAGCGGGAATACGCAGTATTTT. It encodes CSVGPSGTSGNTQYF. The chain joins TRBV29-1 to TRBJ2-3; 13 nucleotides agree with TRBD2. The V and J ends lost 4 bases and 7 bases, in that order; junction bases with no gene match: 8. CDR1 and CDR2 (germline): SQVTM, ANQGSEA. CDR3 length equals 15 residues.

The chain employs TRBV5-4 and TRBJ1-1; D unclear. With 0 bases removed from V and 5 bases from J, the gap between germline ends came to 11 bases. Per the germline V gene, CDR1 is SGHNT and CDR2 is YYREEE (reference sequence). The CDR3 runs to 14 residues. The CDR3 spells CASSLGSGRTEAFF. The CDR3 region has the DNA TGTGCCAGCAGCTTGGGGAGTGGAAGGACTGAAGCTTTCTTT.

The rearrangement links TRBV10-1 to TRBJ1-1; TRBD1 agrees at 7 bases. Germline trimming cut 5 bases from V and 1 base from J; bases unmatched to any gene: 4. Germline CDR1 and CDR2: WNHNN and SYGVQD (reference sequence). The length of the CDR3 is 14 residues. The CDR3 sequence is CASSRNRGNTEAFF. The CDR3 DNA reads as TGCGCCAGCAGTCGAAACAGGGGGAACACTGAAGCTTTCTTT.

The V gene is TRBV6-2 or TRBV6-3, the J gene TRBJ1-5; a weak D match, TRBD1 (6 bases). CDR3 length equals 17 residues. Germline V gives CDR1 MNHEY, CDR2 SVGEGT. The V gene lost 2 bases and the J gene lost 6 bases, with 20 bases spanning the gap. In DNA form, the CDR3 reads TGTGCCAGCAGTTACCCCGGCGGGGGGCTGGTCAGTCAGCCCCAGCATTTT. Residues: CASSYPGGGLVSQPQHF.

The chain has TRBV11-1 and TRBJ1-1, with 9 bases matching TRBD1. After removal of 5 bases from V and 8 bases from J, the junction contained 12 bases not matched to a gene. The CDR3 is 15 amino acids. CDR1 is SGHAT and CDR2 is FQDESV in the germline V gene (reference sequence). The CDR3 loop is CASSPTGTGRLEAFF. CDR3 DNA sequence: TGTGCCAGCAGCCCCACCGGGACAGGGCGCTTAGAAGCTTTCTTT.

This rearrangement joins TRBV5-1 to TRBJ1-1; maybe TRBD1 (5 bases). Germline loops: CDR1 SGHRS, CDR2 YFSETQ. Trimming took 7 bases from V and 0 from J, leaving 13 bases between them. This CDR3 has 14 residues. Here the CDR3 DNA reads TGCGCCAGCGGTGCAGGGAATGTGAACACTGAAGCTTTCTTT. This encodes CASGAGNVNTEAFF.

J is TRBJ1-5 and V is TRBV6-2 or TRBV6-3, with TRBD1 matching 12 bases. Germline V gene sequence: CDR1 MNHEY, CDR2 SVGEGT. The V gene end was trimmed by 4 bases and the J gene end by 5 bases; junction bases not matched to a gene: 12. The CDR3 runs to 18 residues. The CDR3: CASSSNWDRGLPYQPQHF. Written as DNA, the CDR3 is TGTGCCAGCAGTTCTAACTGGGACAGGGGGCTCCCCTATCAGCCCCAGCATTTT.

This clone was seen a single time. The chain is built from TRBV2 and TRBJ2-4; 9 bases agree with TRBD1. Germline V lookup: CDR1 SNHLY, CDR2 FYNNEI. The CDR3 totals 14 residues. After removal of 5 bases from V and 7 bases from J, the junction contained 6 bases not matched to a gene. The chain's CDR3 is CASSLQGAVNIQYF. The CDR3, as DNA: TGTGCCAGCAGTCTACAGGGGGCAGTCAACATTCAGTACTTC.

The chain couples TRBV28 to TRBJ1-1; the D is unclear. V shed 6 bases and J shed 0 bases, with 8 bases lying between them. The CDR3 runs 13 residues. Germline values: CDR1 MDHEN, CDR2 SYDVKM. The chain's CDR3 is CASSLVMNTEAFF. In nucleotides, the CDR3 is TGTGCCAGCAGCCTAGTCATGAACACTGAAGCTTTCTTT.

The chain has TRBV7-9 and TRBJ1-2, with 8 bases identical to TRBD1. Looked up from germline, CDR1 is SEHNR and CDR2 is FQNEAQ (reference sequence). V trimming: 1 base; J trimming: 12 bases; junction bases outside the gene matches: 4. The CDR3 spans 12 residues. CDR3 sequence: CASSLGMTGDTF. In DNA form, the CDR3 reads TGTGCCAGCAGCTTAGGGATGACAGGGGACACCTTC.

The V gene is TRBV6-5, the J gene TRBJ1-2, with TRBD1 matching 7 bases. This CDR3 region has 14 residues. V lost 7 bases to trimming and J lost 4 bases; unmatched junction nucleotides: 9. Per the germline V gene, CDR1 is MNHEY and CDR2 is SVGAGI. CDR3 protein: CASTKTGSGYGYTF. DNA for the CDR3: TGTGCCAGCACAAAGACAGGGTCAGGCTATGGCTACACCTTC.

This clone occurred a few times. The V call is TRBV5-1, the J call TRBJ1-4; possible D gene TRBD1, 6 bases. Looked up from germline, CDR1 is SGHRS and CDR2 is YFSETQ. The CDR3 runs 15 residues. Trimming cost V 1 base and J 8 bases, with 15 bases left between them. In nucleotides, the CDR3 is TGCGCCAGCAGCTTGCTGCAGGGGCGGGAGGAAAAACTGTTTTTT. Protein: CASSLLQGREEKLFF.

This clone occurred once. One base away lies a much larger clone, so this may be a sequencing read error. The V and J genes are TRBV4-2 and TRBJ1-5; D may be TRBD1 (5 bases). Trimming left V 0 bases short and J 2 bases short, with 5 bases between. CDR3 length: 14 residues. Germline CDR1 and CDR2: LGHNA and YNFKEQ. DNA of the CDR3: TGTGCCAGCAGCCAAGACAGGGGCAATCAGCCCCAGCATTTT. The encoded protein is CASSQDRGNQPQHF.

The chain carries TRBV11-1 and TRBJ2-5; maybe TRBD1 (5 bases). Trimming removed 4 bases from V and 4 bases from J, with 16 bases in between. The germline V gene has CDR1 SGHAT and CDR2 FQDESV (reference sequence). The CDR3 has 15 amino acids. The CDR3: CASSSTQGFRETQYF. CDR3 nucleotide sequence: TGTGCCAGCAGCTCCACTCAGGGTTTCCGAGAGACCCAGTACTTC.

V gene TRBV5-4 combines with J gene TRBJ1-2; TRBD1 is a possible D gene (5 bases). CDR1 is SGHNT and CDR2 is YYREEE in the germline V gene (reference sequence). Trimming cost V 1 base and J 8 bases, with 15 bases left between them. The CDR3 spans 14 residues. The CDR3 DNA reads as TGTGCCAGCAGCTTGCTGATAAGGGCAGGGGGCTACACCTTC. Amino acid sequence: CASSLLIRAGGYTF.

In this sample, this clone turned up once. The CDR3 nucleotides read TGTGCCAGCAACCTAATTGGGACAGCGAGCTACGAGCAGTACTTC. It codes for CASNLIGTASYEQYF. The chain couples TRBV7-9 to TRBJ2-7; 7 nucleotides line up with TRBD1. Germline V gene lookup returns CDR1 SEHNR and CDR2 FQNEAQ (reference sequence). This CDR3 contains 15 residues. The V and J ends lost 7 bases and 3 bases, in that order; junction bases with no gene match: 12. The full variable domain, its missing parts supplied by reference TRBV7-9 and TRBJ2-7, is DTGVSQNPRHKITKRGQNVTFRCDPISEHNRLYWYRQTLGQGPEFLTYFQNEAQLEKSRLLSDRFSAERPKGSFSTLEIQRTEQGDSAMYLCASNLIGTASYEQYFGPGTRLTVT.

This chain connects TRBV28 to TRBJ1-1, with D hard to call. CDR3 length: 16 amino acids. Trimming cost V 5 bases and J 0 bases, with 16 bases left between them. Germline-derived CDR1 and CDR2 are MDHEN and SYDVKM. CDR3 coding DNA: TGTGCCAGCAGTCTGTTGTCCTGGGCCCTGAACACTGAAGCTTTCTTT. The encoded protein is CASSLLSWALNTEAFF.

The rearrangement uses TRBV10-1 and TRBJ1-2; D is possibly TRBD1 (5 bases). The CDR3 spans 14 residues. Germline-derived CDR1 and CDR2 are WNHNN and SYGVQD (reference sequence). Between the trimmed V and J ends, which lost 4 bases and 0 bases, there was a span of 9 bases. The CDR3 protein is CASSGTGSNYGYTF. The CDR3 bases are TGCGCCAGCAGTGGAACAGGATCTAACTATGGCTACACCTTC.

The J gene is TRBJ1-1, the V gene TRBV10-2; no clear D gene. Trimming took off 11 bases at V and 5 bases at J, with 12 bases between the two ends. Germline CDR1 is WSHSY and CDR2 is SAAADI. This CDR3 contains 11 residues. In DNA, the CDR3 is TGCGCCTCCGCGGGGAGGACTGAAGCTTTCTTT. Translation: CASAGRTEAFF.

CDR3 amino acids: CAWRDSGVQYF. CDR3 nucleotide sequence: TGTGCCTGGAGAGATAGCGGAGTCCAGTATTTT. The chain couples TRBV30 to TRBJ2-3; D is perhaps TRBD2 (6 bases). The CDR3 extends over 11 amino acids. Trimming took off 3 bases at V and 12 bases at J, with 13 bases between the two ends. CDR1 and CDR2 (germline): GTSNPN, SVGIG (reference sequence).